This TCR beta chain was documented in a study of shared clonotypes between healthy human individuals. V was pared by 7 bases and J by 0 bases, with 10 bases between. This CDR3 has 14 residues. In germline, CDR1 is MDHEN, CDR2 SYDVKM. Findings and limits, study-wide: What naive subsets generally showed was a larger estimated richness than memory subsets showed.

An assay was performed, and its level was deep. Profiling relied on immunoSEQ multiplex PCR, and the TCRdb table lists in-frame clones only, not all of them. The table lists approximately 1.5 million clones, 95% to 99% of them singletons, with 0.4% to 0.45% in the top ten. With regard to this clone: Its antigen is not known.

This sequence originates from a man aged 25-45 years in good health. Sequenced input: naive CD4+ T cells sorted from blood. The sample's subset: CD45RA+ positively selected. The rearrangement links TRBV28 to TRBJ1-5; D unresolved. The CDR3 here is CASTGDYSNQPQHF. CDR3 in DNA: TGTGCCAGCACTGGCGATTATAGCAATCAGCCCCAGCATTTT.